The rows below give T cell receptor beta chains drawn from one sample of a study of OX40 agonist ivuxolimab in advanced cancers. TCRdb keeps only in-frame clones here, not all; method: immunoSEQ multiplex PCR. The sample records several thousand clones, 76% being singletons. Sequences were derived from CD4+ or CD8+ T cells sorted from blood, sampled in a trial of the OX40 agonist ivuxolimab. The origin of the receptors is an adult with an advanced solid tumor such as melanoma, head and neck, liver or kidney cancer. Each CDR3 is given with its conserved first and last residue. D genes are given only for firm matches.

v_call	j_call	d_call	cdr3_length	cdr3_aa
TRBV6-1	TRBJ2-7	-	11	CASSFGIEQYF
TRBV15	TRBJ2-2	TRBD2	19	CATSRGPYTLAVLGGELFF
TRBV5-1	TRBJ2-5	-	13	CASSLMEQETQYF
TRBV2	TRBJ2-3	-	13	CASSEFRSDTQYF
TRBV27	TRBJ2-1	TRBD2	15	CASSLTSGSYNEQFF
TRBV29-1	TRBJ2-2	-	12	CSVLGGVGELFF
TRBV7-9	TRBJ2-6	-	15	CASSPRTSGANVLTF
TRBV27	TRBJ2-1	-	15	CASSLSAGSNNEQFF
TRBV14	TRBJ2-5	-	15	CASSQEWGLVETQYF
TRBV7-6	TRBJ2-7	TRBD2	14	CASSPAGEGYEQYF
TRBV27	TRBJ2-1	-	16	CASSSRVGSAYNEQFF
TRBV2	TRBJ1-3	-	14	CASRGLLGGNTIYF
TRBV27	TRBJ1-2	TRBD1	14	CASRRTGSLNGYTF
TRBV2	TRBJ1-2	TRBD1	14	CASSIDRDYYGYTF
TRBV7-7	TRBJ2-1	-	15	CASTLDRRSYNEQFF